A selection of T cell receptor beta chains follows, all from one sample in a study of T cells after yellow fever vaccination. Using its own MiXCR run on the 5' RACE reads, TCRdb lists one record per CDR3 protein. The table has about 94,000 distinct CDR3 sequences, more than 7.5% seen once; the top ten hold over 15%. The source material was CD8+ T cells not binding an NS4B(214-222) dextramer, sorted from PBMCs, sampled less than 16 days after the first yellow fever vaccination. These receptors were taken from a man aged 18-30 years who received the YFV17D yellow fever vaccine. Each CDR3 is given with its conserved first and last residue. Fields, in order: CDR3 length, V gene, clone size, J gene, D gene, CDR3 DNA, CDR3 protein. A D gene is named only where the DNA matches it firmly. Some rows mark clone size as missing; the rest say once, few, many or name a class of expanded clone.

15	TRBV4-3	few	TRBJ2-7	.	TGCGCCAGCAGCCAAGTGCGGGGCAGCTCCTACGAGCAGTACTTC	CASSQVRGSSYEQYF
14	TRBV27	.	TRBJ2-1	.	TGTGCCAGCAGTTTATCTACAGATTACAATGAGCAGTTCTTC	CASSLSTDYNEQFF
14	TRBV12-3/TRBV12-4	many	TRBJ2-3	.	TGTGCCAGCAGTCCGATCCCTAGCACAGATACGCAGTATTTT	CASSPIPSTDTQYF
15	TRBV6-1	few	TRBJ1-5	.	TGTGCCAGCAGTGTGGGACGGCTTAACAATCAGCCCCAGCATTTT	CASSVGRLNNQPQHF
16	TRBV25-1	.	TRBJ1-1	.	TGTGCCGGCAGTGAATTATACGGGACCTCGGACACTGAAGCTTTCTTT	CAGSELYGTSDTEAFF
17	TRBV4-1	few	TRBJ2-5	TRBD2	TGCGCCAGCAGCCAAGAGACTAGCGGGTCGTACCAAGAGACCCAGTACTTC	CASSQETSGSYQETQYF
16	TRBV7-2	few	TRBJ1-1	.	TGTGCCAGCAGCTTAGCGGGGTGGGGCGGCGACACTGAAGCTTTCTTT	CASSLAGWGGDTEAFF
19	TRBV21-1	few	TRBJ2-2	.	TGTGCCAGCAGCAAATTGGTTGAGTATGGCAGGGTTGAGGCCGGGGAGCTGTTTTTT	CASSKLVEYGRVEAGELFF
16	TRBV6-1	.	TRBJ2-7	TRBD2	TGTGCCAGAAAGGGACTACTCAGGTACCACTACTACGAGCAGTACTTC	CARKGLLRYHYYEQYF
13	TRBV29-1	few	TRBJ1-1	.	TGCAGCTGCTATACAGGGAAAACCGCTGAAGCTTTCTTT	CSCYTGKTAEAFF